The clone carrying this TCR beta chain was recorded a few times. The CDR3 has 14 residues. Per germline, CDR1 LGHNA and CDR2 YSLEER. V lost 3 bases, J lost 0 bases, and 5 bases lay in between. Clones were sequenced by immunoSEQ multiplex PCR, and TCRdb holds only the in-frame ones, with some missing. The sample holds around 41,000 clones, 88% seen once. This sample stems from a study of PD-L1 blockade in urothelial cancer. Study-wide context: Blood-derived samples held a median around 140,000 T cells.

Patients' cancers were locally advanced or metastatic urothelial carcinomas. This specimen consisted of PBMCs, obtained around atezolizumab (anti-PD-L1) treatment. The rearrangement links TRBV4-3 to TRBJ1-4; the D gene is possibly TRBD1 (5 bases). The TCR comes from a woman aged 55-70 years with urothelial cancer. CDR3 nucleotides: TGCGCCAGCAGCCAGACAGCAACTAATGAAAAACTGTTTTTT. It translates to CASSQTATNEKLFF.